The 20 T cell receptor beta chains below come from one sample, sequenced in a study of blood T cell repertoires in COVID-19. The protocol was immunoSEQ multiplex PCR, while the TCRdb copy is restricted to in-frame clones and leaves out a portion. The sample holds hundreds of thousands of clones, around 91% seen once. Material for sequencing was peripheral blood. These TCRs come from a woman aged 18-29 years who had recovered from COVID-19.

This clone came up a few times. This chain connects TRBV29-1 to TRBJ2-3; 7 bases fit TRBD2. Germline V CDR1 and CDR2: SQVTM, ANQGSEA. The CDR3 loop spans 18 amino acids. V was clipped by 3 bases and J by 0 bases; unmatched bases: 15. CDR3 sequence reads: CSVERGGRSRTSTDTQYF. CDR3 nucleotide sequence: TGCAGCGTTGAGAGGGGCGGGAGATCTCGGACTAGCACAGATACGCAGTATTTT.

This rearrangement joins TRBV5-6 to TRBJ2-2, with D maybe TRBD2 (6 bases). CDR3 length equals 15 residues. Germline CDR1 and CDR2: SGHDT and YYEEEE. Trimming stripped 4 bases from V and 6 bases from J, with 16 bases between. This CDR3 is CASSKVTRAPGELFF. In nucleotides, the CDR3 is TGTGCCAGCAGCAAGGTGACTAGAGCCCCCGGGGAGCTGTTTTTT.

The J gene is TRBJ2-6, the V gene TRBV9; D gene ambiguous. In germline, CDR1 is SGDLS, CDR2 YYNGEE. V shed 3 bases and J shed 5 bases, with 6 bases lying between them. The CDR3 has 13 residues. The CDR3 loop reads CASSARRANVLTF. The CDR3 bases are TGTGCCAGCAGCGCCAGAAGGGCCAACGTCCTGACTTTC.

This sequence joins TRBV19 and TRBJ1-5; 11 bases fit TRBD1. V dropped 4 bases and J dropped 7; count of bases not matched to a gene: 3. The germline gives CDR1 LNHDA, CDR2 SQIVND (reference sequence). The CDR3 has 14 residues. The CDR3 spells CASSKDRGRQPQHF. CDR3 coding DNA: TGTGCCAGTAGTAAGGACAGGGGGCGGCAGCCCCAGCATTTT.

This rearrangement joins TRBV6-6 to TRBJ2-6; 9 bases fit TRBD1. The length of the CDR3 is 17 residues. V shed 5 bases, J shed 4 bases, and the junction held 9 bases outside the gene matches. Germline V lookup: CDR1 MNHNY, CDR2 SVGAGI (reference sequence). DNA of the CDR3: TGTGCCAGCAGTCCGGGGACAGGGTCGGGAGGGGCCAACGTCCTGACTTTC. Translation gives CASSPGTGSGGANVLTF.

The V call is TRBV20-1, the J call TRBJ2-3, with 11 bases identical to TRBD2. Trimming removed 3 bases from V and 4 bases from J; junction bases left unmatched: 3. Germline CDR1 and CDR2: DFQATT and SNEGSKA (reference sequence). The CDR3 totals 14 residues. CDR3 region: CSASLAGGADTQYF. The CDR3 DNA is TGCAGTGCTAGTTTAGCGGGAGGGGCAGATACGCAGTATTTT.

This clone was counted once. This sequence joins TRBV5-6 and TRBJ2-1; TRBD2 agrees at 9 bases. After removal of 6 bases from V and 4 bases from J, the junction contained 8 bases not matched to a gene. Germline loops: CDR1 SGHDT, CDR2 YYEEEE. This CDR3 region has 15 residues. The CDR3 sequence is CASTKGLASYNEQFF. The CDR3 DNA follows: TGTGCCAGCACCAAAGGACTAGCGTCTTACAATGAGCAGTTCTTC. The full variable domain, with the rest looked up from reference TRBV5-6 and TRBJ2-1, is DAGVTQSPTHLIKTRGQQVTLRCSPKSGHDTVSWYQQALGQGPQFIFQYYEEEERQRGNFPDRFSGHQFPNYSSELNVNALLLGDSALYLCASTKGLASYNEQFFGPGTRLTVL.

This sequence joins TRBV7-2 and TRBJ2-1; 11 bases are a match to TRBD1. The CDR3 runs 15 residues. Germline V gives CDR1 SGHTA, CDR2 FQGNSA. V was clipped by 5 bases and J by 7 bases; unmatched bases: 7. The CDR3 sequence: CASSPDRGRENEQFF. In DNA, the CDR3 is TGTGCCAGCAGCCCGGACAGGGGGCGTGAGAATGAGCAGTTCTTC.

The V gene is TRBV7-9, the J gene TRBJ1-5; D might be TRBD1 (6 bases). CDR3 length: 14 amino acids. V was pared by 5 bases and J by 7 bases, with 15 bases between. Germline values: CDR1 SEHNR, CDR2 FQNEAQ (reference sequence). Here the CDR3 reads CASSPRGGDQPQHF. The CDR3 DNA is TGTGCCAGCAGCCCCAGGGGTGGCGACCAGCCCCAGCATTTT.

This clone was seen once. V is TRBV11-3 and J is TRBJ2-5; D unclear. Germline V gene lookup returns CDR1 SGHNT and CDR2 YENEEA. Trimming removed 1 base from V and 4 bases from J, with 10 bases in between. The length of the CDR3 is 14 residues. Written as DNA, the CDR3 is TGTGCCAGCAGCTTAGCGGCTAGGAGAGAGACCCAGTACTTC. This codes for CASSLAARRETQYF.

This chain connects TRBV3-1 (or the pseudogene TRBV3-2) to TRBJ2-2, with D perhaps TRBD2 (6 bases). Germline loops: CDR1 LGHDT, CDR2 YNNKEL (reference sequence). V dropped 1 base and J dropped 6 bases, with 18 bases sitting between them. There are 17 residues in the CDR3. In DNA form, the CDR3 reads TGTGCCAGCAGCCAAGTGGGGGGACTCAGGGCGGCCGGGGAGCTGTTTTTT. Protein sequence: CASSQVGGLRAAGELFF.

This clone showed up just once. V usage is TRBV29-1 and J usage is TRBJ1-5; 7 positions agree with TRBD1. The J segment lost 4 bases and the V segment lost 7 bases, leaving 10 bases of the junction unmatched. Germline CDR1 and CDR2: SQVTM and ANQGSEA. The CDR3 runs to 14 residues. This CDR3 is CSAQGGGGNQPQHF. CDR3 DNA: TGCAGCGCTCAGGGGGGAGGAGGGAATCAGCCCCAGCATTTT.

CDR3 DNA sequence: TGTGCCAGCAGCCTACGGGACAGCTCCTACGAGCAGTACGTC. Translated, it gives CASSLRDSSYEQYV. The chain has TRBV7-2 and TRBJ2-7; 7 nucleotides line up with TRBD1. The CDR3 loop spans 14 amino acids. Trimming took 5 bases from V and 0 from J; bases not matched to a gene: 4. CDR1 is SGHTA and CDR2 is FQGNSA in the germline V gene.

Here the CDR3 DNA reads TGTGCCAGCAGTGAATTAGGTAGCGGGCTATACTCCTACAATGAGCAGTTCTTC. Protein product: CASSELGSGLYSYNEQFF. The V and J genes are TRBV2 and TRBJ2-1; TRBD2 matches 7 bases. The CDR3 runs to 18 residues. Germline CDR1 and CDR2: SNHLY and FYNNEI. The ends lost 2 bases at V and 0 bases at J; junction bases unmatched: 10.

The chain's CDR3 is CASSPGVATDTQYF. The DNA of the CDR3 is TGTGCCAGCAGCCCCGGGGTAGCCACAGATACGCAGTATTTT. V is TRBV7-9 and J is TRBJ2-3; TRBD2 might be the D (5 bases). Trimming pared 5 bases from V and 2 bases from J, leaving 11 bases between. Germline CDR1 is SEHNR and CDR2 is FQNEAQ (reference sequence). The CDR3 contains 14 residues.

The V and J genes are TRBV6-2 or TRBV6-3 and TRBJ1-5; D is uncertain. CDR3 length: 17 amino acids. Trimming took off 1 base at V and 3 bases at J, with 16 bases between the two ends. The germline V gene has CDR1 MNHEY and CDR2 SVGEGT. CDR3 DNA: TGTGCCAGCAGTTACTACCTAATGGGAGGGCACAATCAGCCCCAGCATTTT. Translated: CASSYYLMGGHNQPQHF.

V gene TRBV7-8 combines with J gene TRBJ1-1; 7 bases agree with TRBD1. The V gene's germline CDR1 is SGHVS and CDR2 FQNEAQ. Trimming at V came to 3 bases and at J to 3 bases, leaving 1 base not matched to a gene. The CDR3 is 13 amino acids. CDR3 loop: CASSFGTDTEAFF. CDR3 DNA: TGTGCCAGCAGCTTCGGGACAGACACTGAAGCTTTCTTT.

The V and J genes are TRBV23-1 and TRBJ2-3, with D tentatively TRBD2 (6 bases). TRBV23-1 is an open reading frame whose function is uncertain. This CDR3 has 14 residues. The V end was cut by 8 bases, the J end by 1 base, with 13 bases between. CDR3 nucleotide sequence: TGCGCCAGCCGAACCTGGGGGGGCACAGATACGCAGTATTTT. Protein product: CASRTWGGTDTQYF.

V gene TRBV30 combines with J gene TRBJ1-4, with D perhaps TRBD1 (5 bases). Trimming took off 4 bases at V and 0 bases at J, with 12 bases between the two ends. Germline CDR1 and CDR2: GTSNPN and SVGIG (reference sequence). The CDR3 loop spans 15 amino acids. CDR3 coding DNA: TGTGCCTGGAAACGGGGGGTGGCAACTAATGAAAAACTGTTTTTT. Protein sequence: CAWKRGVATNEKLFF.

V usage is TRBV5-5 and J usage is TRBJ2-1, with 14 bases fitting TRBD2. CDR3 length: 16 amino acids. The ends lost 4 bases at V and 10 bases at J; junction bases unmatched: 10. Germline V CDR1 and CDR2: SGHKS, YYEKEE (reference sequence). For the CDR3, the DNA is TGTGCCAGCAGCCGAACGGGGACTAGCGGGAGAGACGAGCAGTTCTTC. This sequence encodes CASSRTGTSGRDEQFF.